A selection of T cell receptor beta chains follows, all from one sample in a study of T-cell reconstitution after alpha-beta-depleted transplantation in children. In TCRdb, the PCR reads were re-called with MiXCR into one record per CDR3 protein. The data show about 610,000 distinct CDR3 sequences, 10% seen once. This sample comprised PBMCs from the stem cell graft donor, obtained from the stem cell graft. The receptor source for this set is a human donor who donated a stem cell graft to a child with acute myeloid leukemia. Each CDR3 is given without its conserved first and last residue.

v_call	j_call	cdr3_length	cdr3_aa
TRBV24-1	TRBJ1-1	13	ATSSTGGEESEAF
TRBV4-1	TRBJ2-3	19	ASSRNQDTGTANSTRATQY
TRBV5-6	TRBJ1-6	17	ASSFAGRGRGSYNSPLH
TRBV12-3/TRBV12-4	TRBJ2-2	14	ASMRGGRGNTGELF
TRBV20-1	TRBJ2-7	11	SARVLLSYEQY
TRBV20-1	TRBJ1-2	15	SASQRRQGLTNYGYT
TRBV29-1	TRBJ2-1	10	SVQVLYNEQF
TRBV20-1	TRBJ2-1	12	SGRWTGGYNEQF
TRBV5-6	TRBJ2-5	14	ASSCLPWDYQETQY
TRBV30	TRBJ2-2	13	AWRWGLATTGELF
TRBV12-3/TRBV12-4	TRBJ2-1	11	ASTPGRTNEQF
TRBV6-2/TRBV6-3	TRBJ2-5	12	ASSYRALMETQY
TRBV30	TRBJ1-1	11	AWSGLDSFGAF
TRBV2	TRBJ1-2	13	ASSRQGKANYGYT
TRBV25-1	TRBJ2-7	10	ASARGVGEQY
TRBV30	TRBJ2-6	13	AWSVGGTGANVLT
TRBV6-2/TRBV6-3	TRBJ2-6	12	ASRGTSGANVLT
TRBV12-3/TRBV12-4	TRBJ1-2	13	ASKRMKGRSGSYT
TRBV7-9	TRBJ1-5	12	ASSFGPANQPQH
TRBV5-4	TRBJ2-1	12	ASSLEVSRNEQF
TRBV9	TRBJ2-2	15	ASTPGQGVSNTGELF
TRBV9	TRBJ2-1	14	ASSVVGTTINNEQF
TRBV6-1	TRBJ2-7	12	ASKERDRGYEQY
TRBV6-2/TRBV6-3	TRBJ2-1	12	ASSPSDQYNEQF
TRBV4-2	TRBJ1-1	12	ARSPGGEWTEAF
TRBV29-1	TRBJ2-7	11	SALAGGHYEQY
TRBV7-2	TRBJ2-3	13	ASAAGMAERNTQY
TRBV28	TRBJ1-2	13	ASSLYMDGTYGYT
TRBV12-3/TRBV12-4	TRBJ2-7	12	ASTELNGAYEQY
TRBV4-3	TRBJ2-7	14	ASSQDRATGSYEQY
TRBV10-3	TRBJ2-3	10	AMGASTDTQY
TRBV3-1	TRBJ2-2	10	ASSHLAGELF
TRBV12-3/TRBV12-4	TRBJ2-3	13	ASRTWAASTDTQY
TRBV5-1	TRBJ2-1	11	ASGEQTHNEQF
TRBV29-1	TRBJ1-2	9	SVGGGYGYT
TRBV6-4	TRBJ2-5	12	ASSEPVPDETQY
TRBV5-1	TRBJ2-1	13	ASLGGGQEGYEQF
TRBV20-1	TRBJ2-4	13	SAHEVGGVWNIQY
TRBV20-1	TRBJ2-1	13	CARDLSGSYNEQF
TRBV20-1	TRBJ1-4	13	SARAPGQGNEKLF
TRBV4-2	TRBJ2-3	15	ASTLMTGNPGTDTQY
TRBV12-3/TRBV12-4	TRBJ2-5	10	ASSPDRETQY
TRBV5-6	TRBJ2-3	14	ASRPPGLAVRDTQY
TRBV20-1	TRBJ2-7	13	SALWTSEASYEQY
TRBV27	TRBJ2-1	14	ASSLVGTRFNNEQF
TRBV18	TRBJ2-1	11	ASSHGLGNEQF
TRBV5-1	TRBJ2-1	12	ASSPSGTYNEQF
TRBV5-1	TRBJ2-3	11	ASSPEGPDTQY
TRBV7-2	TRBJ2-3	13	ASSQGVAGLDTQY
TRBV7-2	TRBJ1-5	12	ASSLARGQWPQH
TRBV5-6	TRBJ1-5	12	ASSLQQGGQPQH
TRBV5-1	TRBJ1-2	11	ASSRDSTYGYT
TRBV7-2	TRBJ2-1	13	ASSLERWASHEQF
TRBV3-1	TRBJ2-5	10	ASSGTKETQY
TRBV7-6	TRBJ2-7	13	ASSRGGQASYEQY